Listed below are T cell receptor beta chains from one sample, sequenced in a study of T cell repertoires in aging, cancer and after chemotherapy. TCRdb processed the multiplex PCR reads anew with MiXCR; each CDR3 protein has one entry. Found here are 7,500 or so distinct CDR3 sequences, around two fifths of them singletons; the top ten hold under 15%. Sequencing was carried out using blood. The receptors were gathered from a human donor in good health. CDR3s include the opening cysteine and the closing phenylalanine or tryptophan. D genes are given only for firm matches. Only part of the rows carry a size: once, few, many, or a class if the clone is expanded.

V	D	size	J	CDR3	DNA
TRBV27	-	once	TRBJ1-1	CASSFDSTNTEAFF	TGTGCCAGCAGTTTCGACAGTACGAACACTGAAGCTTTCTTT
TRBV19	TRBD1	few	TRBJ1-5	CASSGAGGDRNQPQHF	TGTGCCAGTAGTGGAGCAGGGGGCGATCGGAATCAGCCCCAGCATTTT
TRBV20-1	TRBD2	-	TRBJ2-1	CSAGSGRNSYNEQFF	TGCAGTGCCGGGAGCGGGAGGAACTCCTACAATGAGCAGTTCTTC
TRBV19	TRBD1	few	TRBJ1-2	CASSKGTGRGYGYTF	TGTGCCAGTAGTAAGGGGACAGGACGGGGCTATGGCTACACCTTC
TRBV19	-	few	TRBJ2-2	CASSRLRQRNTGELFF	TGTGCCAGTAGTAGACTACGACAGAGGAACACCGGGGAGCTGTTTTTT
TRBV10-3	TRBD1	-	TRBJ1-5	CAISSDRGLGPQHF	TGTGCCATCAGTTCGGACAGGGGGCTAGGGCCCCAGCATTTT
TRBV6-6	TRBD1	few	TRBJ1-5	CASRDWTGLSNQPQHF	TGTGCCAGCAGGGATTGGACAGGGTTGAGCAATCAGCCCCAGCATTTT
TRBV27	-	few	TRBJ1-2	CASRPGIHYGYTF	TGTGCCAGCAGACCAGGGATCCACTATGGCTACACCTTC
TRBV19	TRBD1	-	TRBJ1-4	CASSTGQGWHEKLFF	TGTGCCAGTAGTACCGGACAGGGGTGGCATGAAAAACTGTTTTTT
TRBV6-2/TRBV6-3	-	-	TRBJ1-1	CASSYGLPEAFF	TGTGCCAGCAGTTACGGGTTACCTGAAGCTTTCTTT
TRBV7-2	TRBD1	-	TRBJ1-3	CASSWDRSSGNTIYF	TGTGCCAGCAGCTGGGACAGGTCCTCTGGAAACACCATATATTTT
TRBV20-1	-	-	TRBJ2-5	CSARGGRGETQYF	TGCAGTGCTAGAGGAGGCCGGGGAGAGACCCAGTACTTC
TRBV19	TRBD1	few	TRBJ2-7	CASSMGTGSYEQYF	TGTGCCAGTAGTATGGGGACAGGAAGTTACGAGCAGTACTTC
TRBV7-3	TRBD1	few	TRBJ2-7	CASSLQQGAEQYF	TGTGCCAGCAGCCTACAACAGGGGGCCGAGCAGTACTTC
TRBV6-5	TRBD2	-	TRBJ2-2	CASSYRLAGDAGELFF	TGTGCCAGCAGTTACCGCCTAGCGGGGGATGCCGGGGAGCTGTTTTTT
TRBV5-1	TRBD1	-	TRBJ2-7	CASSWTGDEQYF	TGCGCCAGCAGCTGGACAGGGGACGAGCAGTACTTC
TRBV7-2	-	few	TRBJ1-5	CASSLGSGQPQHF	TGTGCCAGCAGCTTGGGCAGCGGTCAGCCCCAGCATTTT
TRBV12-3/TRBV12-4	-	-	TRBJ2-1	CASRHGRRSYNEQFF	TGTGCCAGCAGACATGGACGGAGATCCTACAATGAGCAGTTCTTC
TRBV10-3	TRBD1	few	TRBJ2-7	CAISESTGTGVEQYF	TGTGCCATCAGTGAGTCCACCGGGACAGGGGTCGAGCAGTACTTC
TRBV20-1	TRBD1	-	TRBJ1-4	CSARKQGAITNEKLFF	TGCAGTGCTAGAAAACAGGGGGCGATAACTAATGAAAAACTGTTTTTT
TRBV4-3	-	-	TRBJ2-7	CASSPVGVSYEQYF	TGCGCCAGCAGCCCGGTGGGGGTAAGCTACGAGCAGTACTTC
TRBV5-5	TRBD1	few	TRBJ1-2	CASSSGQGYGYTF	TGTGCCAGCAGCTCGGGACAGGGCTATGGCTACACCTTC
TRBV6-5	TRBD2	-	TRBJ2-4	CASSYSGLAGGQNIQYF	TGTGCCAGCAGTTACTCTGGACTAGCGGGGGGGCAAAACATTCAGTACTTC
TRBV27	-	-	TRBJ2-3	CASSFLPPPTPGTDTQYF	TGTGCCAGCAGTTTTCTTCCCCCGCCGACCCCCGGCACAGATACGCAGTATTTT
TRBV10-3	-	few	TRBJ1-4	CAISAGRGTNEKLFF	TGTGCCATCAGTGCGGGTCGGGGGACTAATGAAAAACTGTTTTTT
TRBV12-3/TRBV12-4	-	-	TRBJ1-4	CASSDGGANEKLFF	TGTGCCAGCAGTGACGGAGGAGCTAATGAAAAACTGTTTTTT
TRBV19	TRBD1	few	TRBJ1-6	CASTSGGADNSPLHF	TGTGCCAGTACCTCAGGGGGCGCGGATAATTCACCCCTCCACTTT
TRBV6-6	-	-	TRBJ1-1	CASRGWEPEAFF	TGTGCCAGCCGCGGTTGGGAACCTGAAGCTTTCTTT
TRBV4-3	TRBD2	-	TRBJ2-1	CASSQSISSGAYNEQFF	TGCGCCAGCAGCCAATCTATCTCTAGCGGGGCTTACAATGAGCAGTTCTTC
TRBV5-5	TRBD1	few	TRBJ2-7	CASSRTGTGLHEQYF	TGTGCCAGCAGCCGAACCGGGACAGGGTTACACGAGCAGTACTTC
TRBV12-5	-	-	TRBJ2-5	CASGLVPGEETQYF	TGTGCTAGTGGTTTGGTACCTGGGGAGGAGACCCAGTACTTC
TRBV7-6	-	-	TRBJ1-6	CASSLGGRGNSPLHF	TGTGCCAGCAGCTTAGGGGGGAGGGGAAATTCACCCCTCCACTTT
TRBV5-5	-	-	TRBJ2-3	CASSLWADTQYF	TGTGCCAGCAGCTTGTGGGCAGATACGCAGTATTTT
TRBV12-5	-	-	TRBJ1-5	CASGLGRNSNQPQHF	TGTGCTAGTGGTTTGGGACGGAATAGCAATCAGCCCCAGCATTTT
TRBV20-1	TRBD1	-	TRBJ2-7	CSASWDRAYEQYF	TGCAGTGCTAGTTGGGACAGGGCCTACGAGCAGTACTTC
TRBV12-3/TRBV12-4	-	-	TRBJ2-7	CASTLRRGSGEQYF	TGTGCCAGCACCCTAAGGAGGGGGAGCGGCGAGCAGTACTTC
TRBV20-1	-	-	TRBJ1-5	CSAIGGGNQPQHF	TGCAGTGCGATTGGGGGGGGGAATCAGCCCCAGCATTTT
TRBV30	TRBD1	few	TRBJ1-2	CAWSIGTGDGYTF	TGTGCCTGGAGTATCGGGACAGGCGATGGCTACACCTTC
TRBV12-3/TRBV12-4	-	few	TRBJ1-2	CASSTLKESGYTF	TGTGCCAGCAGTACTTTGAAGGAGTCCGGCTACACCTTC
TRBV4-1	-	few	TRBJ2-3	CASSRTHGSGGADTQYF	TGCGCCAGCAGCCGAACCCATGGTTCCGGGGGAGCAGATACGCAGTATTTT
TRBV20-1	-	few	TRBJ2-7	CSARDSEQYF	TGCAGTGCTAGAGATTCGGAGCAGTACTTC
TRBV7-3	TRBD1	-	TRBJ2-3	CASSQPPGQGTDTQYF	TGCGCCAGCAGCCAGCCACCGGGACAGGGCACAGATACGCAGTATTTT
TRBV25-1	-	-	TRBJ1-6	CASSGGGDNSPLHF	TGTGCCAGCAGTGGAGGTGGGGATAATTCACCCCTCCACTTT
TRBV20-1	-	-	TRBJ1-5	CSAAGGQGLQPQHF	TGCAGTGCTGCGGGGGGGCAGGGGCTTCAGCCCCAGCATTTT
TRBV6-2/TRBV6-3	TRBD2	-	TRBJ2-3	CASGELAGDTDTQYF	TGTGCCAGCGGTGAACTAGCGGGGGACACAGATACGCAGTATTTT
TRBV6-5	TRBD2	-	TRBJ2-1	CASTLRGRGYNEQFF	TGTGCCAGCACTTTACGGGGGAGGGGCTACAATGAGCAGTTCTTC
TRBV11-3	-	-	TRBJ2-2	CASSYRATGELFF	TGTGCCAGCAGCTACAGGGCCACCGGGGAGCTGTTTTTT
TRBV20-1	-	once	TRBJ1-4	CSAPDTNEKLFF	TGCAGTGCCCCAGACACTAATGAAAAACTGTTTTTT
TRBV4-3	TRBD2	few	TRBJ2-3	CASSQAAGGHTDTQYF	TGCGCCAGCAGCCAAGCCGCGGGGGGGCATACAGATACGCAGTATTTT
TRBV7-6	-	-	TRBJ2-2	CASSLAHSTGELFF	TGTGCCAGCAGCTTAGCACACAGCACCGGGGAGCTGTTTTTT
TRBV6-1	-	-	TRBJ2-2	CASIRQAGGPGELFF	TGTGCCAGCATCCGACAGGCCGGAGGCCCCGGGGAGCTGTTTTTT
TRBV20-1	-	once	TRBJ2-3	CSASLLATDTQYF	TGCAGTGCTAGTTTACTAGCCACAGATACGCAGTATTTT
TRBV19	-	-	TRBJ1-2	CASSPIAGTYGYTF	TGTGCCAGTAGCCCAATTGCAGGGACCTATGGCTACACCTTC